What follows are 2 T cell receptor beta chains derived from one specimen sequenced in a study of T cells in Graves' hyperthyroidism and ophthalmopathy. The investigators amplified TCR beta CDR3 regions from RNA transcripts. In the first-round RT-PCR of the TCR CDR3, the HTBI primer set was used. In TCRdb, the multiplex PCR reads were re-called with MiXCR into one record per CDR3 protein. The sample lists roughly 840,000 distinct CDR3 sequences, 38% occurring once. Sequencing was performed on blood. The receptor set was obtained from a man between 18 and 29 years old with Graves' hyperthyroidism.

This clonotype was seen many times. This sequence joins TRBV19 and TRBJ1-5; D not certain. Germline CDR1 and CDR2: LNHDA and SQIVND (reference sequence). The CDR3 has 15 residues. Trimming removed 0 bases from V and 8 bases from J, with 14 bases in between. CDR3 protein: CASSIEDDGLKPQHF. As DNA, the CDR3 is TGTGCCAGTAGTATAGAGGATGACGGCCTCAAGCCCCAGCATTTT.

This clonotype occurred a few times. The V call is TRBV20-1, the J call TRBJ2-7, with 12 bases that match TRBD2. The V gene end was trimmed by 2 bases and the J gene end by 5 bases; junction bases not matched to a gene: 7. Germline lookup yields CDR1 DFQATT and CDR2 SNEGSKA (reference sequence). The CDR3 covers 15 residues. The CDR3 DNA is TGCAGTGCTAGATCTGGACTAGCGGGGTACGACGAGCAGTACTTC. It codes for CSARSGLAGYDEQYF.